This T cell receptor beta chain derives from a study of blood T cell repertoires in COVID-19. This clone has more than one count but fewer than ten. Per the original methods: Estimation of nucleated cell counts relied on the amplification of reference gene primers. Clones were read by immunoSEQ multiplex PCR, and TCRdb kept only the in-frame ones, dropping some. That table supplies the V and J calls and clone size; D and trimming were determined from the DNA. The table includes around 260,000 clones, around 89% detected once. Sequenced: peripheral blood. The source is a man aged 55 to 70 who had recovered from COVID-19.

CDR3: CASSVGDRGLGEQFF. The CDR3 coding sequence is TGTGCCAGCAGCGTAGGGGACAGGGGGCTTGGTGAGCAGTTCTTC. The chain carries TRBV9 and TRBJ2-1, with 12 bases that match TRBD1. The V gene end was trimmed by 0 bases and the J gene end by 9 bases; junction bases not matched to a gene: 4. In germline, CDR1 is SGDLS, CDR2 YYNGEE. There are 15 residues in the CDR3.